Listed here are 25 T cell receptor beta chains from one sample, sequenced in a study of beta chain features in type 1 diabetes. Study-wide points: Type 1 diabetes patients had TCRB CDR3s that were shorter (moderately but significantly so) in all four CD4+ subsets.

Expressed TCRB transcripts were sequenced, since all the RNA that had been isolated was reverse transcribed. Profiling relied on immunoSEQ multiplex PCR, and the TCRdb table lists in-frame clones only, not all of them. The profile shows about 160,000 clones, around 8% of them singletons. Their specific antigens are unknown. The sequenced material came from central memory CD4+ T cells from blood. The receptors derive from a woman between 18 and 30 years old with type 1 diabetes.

In its sample, this clone was seen a few times. This rearrangement joins TRBV7-2 to TRBJ1-1; D uncertain. CDR1 and CDR2 (germline): SGHTA, FQGNSA. The length of the CDR3 is 16 residues. The V end lost 5 bases, the J end lost 1 base, and 17 bases lay between the germline ends. DNA of the CDR3: TGTGCCAGCAGCCCATCTGATTTTAGGAGGAACACTGAAGCTTTCTTT. Translated, it gives CASSPSDFRRNTEAFF.

The rearrangement links TRBV6-1 to TRBJ2-6; unclear D gene. The CDR3 loop spans 14 amino acids. Trimming left V 6 bases short and J 2 bases short, with 8 bases between. Germline assignment: CDR1 MNHNS and CDR2 SASEGT. The CDR3 DNA is TGTGCCAGCAGAGAACCTCCTGGGGCCAACGTCCTGACTTTC. As protein: CASREPPGANVLTF.

A few counts support this clone. This chain joins TRBV6-5 and TRBJ2-7; no firm D call. Trimming cost V 8 bases and J 6 bases, with 5 bases left between them. Germline V gene data show CDR1 as MNHEY and CDR2 as SVGAGI. CDR3 length: 9 residues. This chain's CDR3 is CASVSEQYF. The CDR3 nucleotides read TGTGCCAGCGTCAGCGAGCAGTACTTC.

V and J are TRBV7-2 and TRBJ1-2; D might be TRBD1 (5 bases). CDR3 length equals 12 residues. Germline V CDR1 and CDR2: SGHTA, FQGNSA. Trimming shortened V by 3 bases and J by 5 bases, and 7 bases separated the two germline ends. CDR3: CASSFPGYGYTF. The DNA for the CDR3 is TGTGCCAGCAGCTTCCCAGGGTATGGCTACACCTTC.

V is TRBV4-2 and J is TRBJ1-2, with 7 bases lining up with TRBD1. This CDR3 has 17 residues. V trimming: 0 bases; J trimming: 3 bases; junction bases outside the gene matches: 10. The germline gives CDR1 LGHNA, CDR2 YNFKEQ. The CDR3 loop is CASSQDSGDSEYYGYTF. In DNA, the CDR3 is TGTGCCAGCAGCCAAGATTCTGGGGACAGCGAATACTATGGCTACACCTTC.

This clone has a handful of counts. V gene TRBV11-3 combines with J gene TRBJ2-2; no reliable D call. The CDR3 consists of 15 residues. Germline assignment: CDR1 SGHNT and CDR2 YENEEA. Trimming took off 1 base at V and 6 bases at J, with 12 bases between the two ends. The CDR3 protein is CASSLVTGSSGELFF. In nucleotides, the CDR3 is TGTGCCAGCAGCTTAGTGACCGGGTCATCCGGGGAGCTGTTTTTT.

The CDR3 DNA follows: TGTGCCAGCGGCAGGGGACAGGGGCAAGAGACCCAGTACTTC. Its protein product is CASGRGQGQETQYF. The chain combines TRBV9 with TRBJ2-5; 10 bases map to TRBD1. The CDR3 loop spans 14 amino acids. With 7 bases clipped from V and 2 bases from J, the junction kept 5 bases outside the gene matches. The V gene's germline CDR1 is SGDLS and CDR2 YYNGEE.

The gene calls are TRBV27 and TRBJ2-3; TRBD2 agrees at 8 bases. This CDR3 comprises 18 residues. V shed 7 bases and J 1 base; nucleotides not matched to a gene: 16. The germline V gene encodes CDR1 MNHEY and CDR2 SMNVEV (reference sequence). This CDR3 reads CASTDPSGGRLGTDTQYF. DNA for the CDR3: TGTGCCAGCACGGACCCCAGCGGGGGCCGACTCGGCACAGATACGCAGTATTTT.

The gene calls are TRBV4-3 and TRBJ2-3, with 9 bases matching TRBD2. V lost 0 bases and J lost 8; bases outside the gene matches: 12. Germline lookup yields CDR1 LGHNA and CDR2 YSLEER. The CDR3 has 17 amino acids. CDR3 coding DNA: TGCGCCAGCAGCCAAGACCCGGGGCTAGCGGGGACGGGTACGCAGTATTTT. Protein sequence: CASSQDPGLAGTGTQYF.

This clone showed up just a few times. The chain employs TRBV5-1 and TRBJ2-1; 13 positions agree with TRBD2. Germline CDR1 reads SGHRS; CDR2 reads YFSETQ. This CDR3 region has 17 residues. J gave up 8 bases and V 7 bases, and 15 bases lay outside the gene matches. CDR3 DNA sequence: TGCGCCAGCCGCTCGACTAGCGGGAGGCTAACTCGCTATGAGCAGTTCTTC. It translates to CASRSTSGRLTRYEQFF.

The chain links TRBV4-1 to TRBJ2-1; 10 bases agree with TRBD2. Trimming cost V 2 bases and J 9 bases; bases outside gene matches: 7. CDR3 length: 15 amino acids. The germline CDR1 and CDR2 sequences are MGHRA and YSYEKL. CDR3 amino acids: CASSQLSGGAVEQFF. Written as DNA, the CDR3 is TGCGCCAGCAGCCAACTCAGCGGGGGGGCCGTTGAGCAGTTCTTC.

The rearrangement links TRBV6-5 to TRBJ1-5; 7 nucleotides align to TRBD1. CDR3 length: 13 amino acids. Germline V gives CDR1 MNHEY, CDR2 SVGAGI. The J segment lost 7 bases and the V segment lost 6 bases, leaving 6 bases of the junction unmatched. The CDR3 reads CASSAGGAQPQHF. In DNA form, the CDR3 reads TGTGCCAGCAGCGCAGGGGGAGCACAGCCCCAGCATTTT.

There are many counts of this clone. The V call is TRBV7-2, the J call TRBJ2-7, with 10 nucleotides matching TRBD1. CDR1 and CDR2 (germline): SGHTA, FQGNSA. The CDR3 loop spans 14 amino acids. The J segment lost 3 bases and the V segment lost 4 bases, leaving 3 bases of the junction unmatched. CDR3 in amino acids: CASSSGTGVYEQYF. In nucleotides, the CDR3 is TGTGCCAGCAGCTCCGGGACAGGGGTCTACGAGCAGTACTTC.

The CDR3 is CASSPSTGETQYF. CDR3 sequence (DNA): TGTGCCAGCTCCCCCTCGACGGGAGAGACCCAGTACTTC. The gene calls are TRBV18 and TRBJ2-5; D remains ambiguous. The germline V gene has CDR1 KGHSH and CDR2 LQKENI. The CDR3 is 13 residues long. V was cut by 6 bases and J by 4 bases, with 12 bases left in between. The full variable domain, in which reference TRBV18 and TRBJ2-5 provide the parts outside the CDR3, is NAGVMQNPRHLVRRRGQEARLRCSPMKGHSHVYWYRQLPEEGLKFMVYLQKENIIDESGMPKERFSAEFPKEGPSILRIQQVVRGDSAAYFCASSPSTGETQYFGPGTRLLVL.

This clone was seen a handful of times. V and J are TRBV30 and TRBJ2-3; D ambiguous. The V gene lost 0 bases and the J gene lost 2 bases, with 6 bases spanning the gap. The CDR3 contains 13 residues. Germline loops: CDR1 GTSNPN, CDR2 SVGIG (reference sequence). CDR3 DNA sequence: TGTGCCTGGAGTGTACTATCCACAGATACGCAGTATTTT. Its protein product is CAWSVLSTDTQYF. Complete variable domain (other parts from reference TRBV30 and TRBJ2-3): SQTIHQWPATLVQPVGSPLSLECTVEGTSNPNLYWYRQAAGRGLQLLFYSVGIGQISSEVPQNLSASRPQDRQFILSSKKLLLSDSGFYLCAWSVLSTDTQYFGPGTRLTVL.

This clone was seen a handful of times. The V call is TRBV9, the J call TRBJ2-2; D may be TRBD2 (6 bases). CDR1 SGDLS and CDR2 YYNGEE come from the germline V gene. This CDR3 region has 15 residues. Between the trimmed V and J ends, which lost 3 bases and 6 bases, there was a span of 15 bases. The CDR3 DNA follows: TGTGCCAGCAGCGCGACTAGTGTGGTTTCCGGGGAGCTGTTTTTT. This translates into CASSATSVVSGELFF.

In its sample, this clone was seen many times. The chain has TRBV4-1 and TRBJ2-7; the D gene is possibly TRBD1 (6 bases). The CDR3 extends over 14 amino acids. Trimming removed 3 bases at V and 6 bases at J, with 15 bases between. Germline values: CDR1 MGHRA, CDR2 YSYEKL. The CDR3 sequence is CASSQRQAVGEQYF. In DNA form, the CDR3 reads TGCGCCAGCAGCCAGAGACAGGCTGTCGGCGAGCAGTACTTC.

This clone was detected a few times. The CDR3 region is CASSPEGGEVTDTQYF. The CDR3 nucleotides read TGCGCCAGCAGCCCCGAGGGGGGGGAAGTCACAGATACGCAGTATTTT. J is TRBJ2-3 and V is TRBV4-1; weak D call: TRBD2 (7 bases). V was clipped by 4 bases and J by 2 bases, with 16 bases between them. Looked up from germline, CDR1 is MGHRA and CDR2 is YSYEKL. This CDR3 is built from 16 residues.

This clone was recorded many times. The chain carries TRBV2 and TRBJ2-1; D is possibly TRBD2 (5 bases). The CDR3 is made up of 12 amino acids. V lost 4 bases and J lost 8, with 9 bases in between. CDR1 is SNHLY and CDR2 is FYNNEI in the germline V gene. CDR3 nucleotide sequence: TGTGCCAGCAGTGTGACTATCGATGAGCAGTTCTTC. It specifies CASSVTIDEQFF.

The rearrangement joins TRBV10-3 to TRBJ2-7, with D maybe TRBD1 (5 bases). The V and J ends lost 2 bases and 5 bases respectively, with 7 bases between them. Germline V CDR1 and CDR2: ENHRY, SYGVKD. The CDR3 is 12 amino acids. CDR3 DNA sequence: TGTGCCATCAGTGAGATACAGGACGAGCAGTACTTC. It is translated as CAISEIQDEQYF.

This rearrangement joins TRBV29-1 to TRBJ1-1; 11 nucleotides line up with TRBD1. Unmatched junction bases numbered 9, after V lost 6 bases and J lost 0 bases. Per the germline V gene, CDR1 is SQVTM and CDR2 is ANQGSEA. The CDR3 has 16 residues. CDR3 nucleotides: TGCAGCGTCGTGGGACAGGGGGGAAGGATGAACACTGAAGCTTTCTTT. This translates into CSVVGQGGRMNTEAFF.

V gene TRBV11-3 combines with J gene TRBJ2-5, with D perhaps matching TRBD1 (6 bases). Germline V gene sequence: CDR1 SGHNT, CDR2 YENEEA. The CDR3 spans 13 residues. V lost 2 bases to trimming and J lost 5 bases, with 9 bases between them. In nucleotides, the CDR3 is TGTGCCAGCAGCTTAACAGGGTGGGAGACCCAGTACTTC. It specifies CASSLTGWETQYF. Full variable domain (remainder filled in from reference TRBV11-3 and TRBJ2-5): EAGVVQSPRYKIIEKKQPVAFWCNPISGHNTLYWYLQNLGQGPELLIRYENEEAVDDSQLPKDRFSAERLKGVDSTLKIQPAELGDSAVYLCASSLTGWETQYFGPGTRLLVL.

The genes are TRBV9 and TRBJ1-3; D is unresolved. CDR3 length equals 15 residues. Trimming cost V 4 bases and J 0 bases, with 11 bases left between them. Germline CDR1 is SGDLS and CDR2 is YYNGEE. CDR3 in DNA: TGTGCCAGCAGCCCGGCGGAGGCCTCTGGAAACACCATATATTTT. The encoded protein is CASSPAEASGNTIYF.

This clone was counted a few times. This chain joins TRBV7-8 and TRBJ1-2; no firm D call. This CDR3 is built from 15 residues. V lost 5 bases and J lost 3, with 16 bases in between. The germline V gene has CDR1 SGHVS and CDR2 FQNEAQ. This CDR3 is CASSPSAGRDYGYTF. CDR3 DNA: TGTGCCAGCAGCCCCTCCGCGGGCCGGGACTATGGCTACACCTTC.

V is TRBV9 and J is TRBJ2-3; 8 bases map to TRBD2. The CDR3 has 15 amino acids. Trimming at V came to 0 bases and at J to 2 bases, leaving 2 bases not matched to a gene. Germline V gives CDR1 SGDLS, CDR2 YYNGEE. The CDR3 loop reads CASSVAGGLTDTQYF. The CDR3 DNA is TGTGCCAGCAGCGTAGCGGGGGGGCTCACAGATACGCAGTATTTT.